Listed below are T cell receptor beta chains from one sample, sequenced in a study of blood T cell repertoires in COVID-19. The repertoire was sequenced with immunoSEQ multiplex PCR; TCRdb's copy has only in-frame clones and lacks some. Of 300,000 to 400,000 clones in the sample, over 75% are singletons; the top ten hold approximately 0.99%. Source material: PBMCs or T cells enriched from blood (not recorded which). These receptors originate from a woman in her 30s who had recovered from COVID-19. The CDR3 runs from the conserved cysteine through the conserved F or W. Fields, in order: CDR3 protein, CDR3 DNA, D gene, J gene, clone size, V gene. The D gene is left open where the match is weak. Where a row states a size, it is once, few, many or the class of an expanded clone; other rows omit it.

CASSGTGRNYGYTF	TGTGCCAGCAGTGGGACAGGGCGGAACTATGGCTACACCTTC	TRBD1	TRBJ1-2	once	TRBV28
CASTLRGQGIEKLFF	TGTGCCAGCACCCTGCGGGGACAGGGGATTGAAAAACTGTTTTTT	TRBD1	TRBJ1-4	NA	TRBV2
CASIMGGPYNEQFF	TGTGCCAGCATAATGGGGGGGCCCTACAATGAGCAGTTCTTC	NA	TRBJ2-1	few	TRBV28
CASSPPGQGFTDTQYF	TGTGCCAGCTCGCCCCCGGGACAGGGGTTCACAGATACGCAGTATTTT	TRBD1	TRBJ2-3	NA	TRBV18
CASSENGFYEQYF	TGTGCCAGCAGTGAAAACGGTTTCTACGAGCAGTACTTC	NA	TRBJ2-7	once	TRBV2
CASSGGQVLSYEQYF	TGTGCCAGCAGTGGCGGACAGGTACTATCCTACGAGCAGTACTTC	TRBD1	TRBJ2-7	NA	TRBV6-4
CASSGTGGVYNEQFF	TGTGCCAGCAGTGGTACAGGGGGGGTCTACAATGAGCAGTTCTTC	NA	TRBJ2-1	few	TRBV25-1
CASSLDRIPGTEAFF	TGTGCCAGCAGCTTAGATCGAATCCCGGGAACTGAAGCTTTCTTT	NA	TRBJ1-1	NA	TRBV11-2
CASSLSAGGAETQYF	TGTGCCAGCAGTTTATCGGCCGGGGGGGCAGAGACCCAGTACTTC	TRBD2	TRBJ2-5	NA	TRBV27
CASSPRLAGAYEQYF	TGTGCCAGCAGCCCCAGACTAGCGGGTGCCTACGAGCAGTACTTC	TRBD2	TRBJ2-7	NA	TRBV27
CASSSIGETGELFF	TGTGCCAGTAGTTCTATCGGGGAGACCGGGGAGCTGTTTTTT	NA	TRBJ2-2	NA	TRBV19
CASSQEDRVGYNEQFF	TGCGCCAGCAGCCAAGAAGACAGGGTGGGATACAATGAGCAGTTCTTC	TRBD1	TRBJ2-1	NA	TRBV4-3
CASSLMGGSYNSPLHF	TGTGCCAGCAGTCTTATGGGGGGCTCCTATAATTCACCCCTCCACTTT	NA	TRBJ1-6	few	TRBV27
CASSPGQGPYEQYF	TGTGCCAGCTCACCGGGACAGGGCCCCTACGAGCAGTACTTC	TRBD1	TRBJ2-7	NA	TRBV18
CASSPSVSYNSPLHF	TGTGCCAGCAGCCCTTCTGTCTCCTATAATTCACCCCTCCACTTT	NA	TRBJ1-6	NA	TRBV25-1
CASRLEGAQGEKLFF	TGTGCCAGCAGGTTAGAGGGGGCCCAGGGTGAAAAACTGTTTTTT	TRBD1	TRBJ1-4	NA	TRBV3-1/TRBV3-2
CASSLANPGQGNSPLHF	TGTGCCAGCAGCTTAGCGAACCCCGGACAGGGTAATTCACCCCTCCACTTT	TRBD1	TRBJ1-6	NA	TRBV7-2
CASSLDGILGGYTF	TGCGCCAGCAGCTTGGACGGGATCTTGGGTGGCTACACCTTC	NA	TRBJ1-2	once	TRBV5-1
CASSTRPPTGQEPGAQYF	TGTGCCAGCAGCACGCGACCCCCTACGGGACAGGAGCCAGGGGCCCAGTACTTC	NA	TRBJ2-5	NA	TRBV21-1
CAISGARGYTF	TGTGCCATCAGTGGCGCGAGGGGCTACACCTTC	NA	TRBJ1-2	NA	TRBV10-3
CASSEPPGLAMVF	TGTGCCAGCAGCGAACCACCGGGACTAGCGATGGTCTTC	TRBD2	TRBJ2-1	NA	TRBV7-9
CASSQVPGLSNQPQHF	TGCGCCAGCAGTCAAGTCCCAGGGCTAAGCAATCAGCCCCAGCATTTT	NA	TRBJ1-5	few	TRBV23-1
CATSRDAAGTGGWEQYF	TGTGCCACCAGCAGAGATGCGGCCGGGACAGGGGGCTGGGAGCAGTACTTC	TRBD1	TRBJ2-7	NA	TRBV15
CAWSGGFNGYTF	TGTGCCTGGAGCGGCGGGTTTAATGGCTACACCTTC	NA	TRBJ1-2	NA	TRBV30
CSVGGLGTEAFF	TGCAGCGTTGGAGGGCTAGGCACTGAAGCTTTCTTT	NA	TRBJ1-1	NA	TRBV29-1
CASGPLQGRNTEAFF	TGCGCCAGCGGTCCATTACAGGGTCGGAACACTGAAGCTTTCTTT	NA	TRBJ1-1	few	TRBV5-1
CASSPGGADSYNEQFF	TGTGCCAGCAGCCCCGGGGGGGCAGACTCCTACAATGAGCAGTTCTTC	TRBD2	TRBJ2-1	NA	TRBV11-3
CASSPTTDTQYF	TGTGCCAGCAGTCCTACGACAGATACGCAGTATTTT	NA	TRBJ2-3	once	TRBV6-5
CASSEARVGEQFF	TGTGCCAGCAGTGAAGCTCGGGTTGGCGAGCAGTTCTTC	NA	TRBJ2-1	NA	TRBV6-1
CASSSRQGLYNEQFF	TGTGCCAGCAGCTCTAGACAGGGGCTCTACAATGAGCAGTTCTTC	TRBD1	TRBJ2-1	NA	TRBV7-8
CASSPGLAKTQYF	TGTGCCAGCAGCCCGGGACTAGCCAAGACCCAGTACTTC	TRBD2	TRBJ2-5	NA	TRBV7-9
CASSTAQGYEQYF	TGTGCCAGTAGTACAGCACAGGGTTACGAGCAGTACTTC	NA	TRBJ2-7	NA	TRBV19
CASSRSLQGASYGYTF	TGTGCCAGCTCCCGAAGCCTACAGGGGGCAAGCTATGGCTACACCTTC	TRBD1	TRBJ1-2	NA	TRBV18
CASSRHTPPGQGGNQKANYGYTF	TGCGCCAGCAGCCGTCACACACCGCCGGGACAGGGCGGAAACCAGAAAGCTAACTATGGCTACACCTTC	TRBD1	TRBJ1-2	NA	TRBV5-1
CASSSAGTTYSNQPQHF	TGTGCCAGCAGTTCTGCCGGGACAACCTATAGCAATCAGCCCCAGCATTTT	NA	TRBJ1-5	once	TRBV28
CASSRVVGVTETQYF	TGCGCCAGCAGCCGAGTAGTAGGGGTGACAGAGACCCAGTACTTC	NA	TRBJ2-5	NA	TRBV5-1
CASSSFGGGKETQYF	TGTGCCAGCAGCTCTTTTGGGGGGGGAAAAGAGACCCAGTACTTC	TRBD2	TRBJ2-5	NA	TRBV11-2
CASSIGLAGTAGTQYF	TGTGCCAGTAGTATAGGACTAGCGGGGACCGCCGGTACGCAGTATTTT	TRBD2	TRBJ2-3	NA	TRBV19